This T cell receptor (beta chain) stems from a study of CD8 T cells in Susac syndrome (dated by TCRdb to 2018 to 2020). With respect to the entire study: Repertoire sequencing was used to test whether CD8+ T cell activation and differentiation in Susac syndrome was antigen driven.

RNA was extracted with the RNeasy kit and about 0.5 to 1 ug was reverse transcribed using random hexamers. The immunoSEQ multiplex PCR assay, covering 54 Vbeta and 13 Jbeta segments, was used to amplify TCR beta CDR3 regions. Bias from PCR amplification was corrected by using a synthetic template baseline for primer optimization and for computational correction. As for how the authors treated the data: Reads were annotated to V, D and J genes per IMGT and analyzed with immunoSEQ Analyzer, keeping only productive sequences. Clonality was computed as one minus Shannon entropy normalized by log2 of the number of productive unique sequences. Public and private clones were assessed among the 100 most prevalent clones of each patient and control. Susac-specific clones were defined as absent from healthy and MS cohorts, roughly 1,100 published viral clones and other ImmuneACCESS disease sequences. TCRdb reworked the public reads: Q25 trimming with fastp, MiXCR clone assembly, productive beta chains retained. Each CDR3 protein gets just one entry, which takes the most common genes and DNA from the rows behind it. In this record, the V and J calls reflect TCRdb's handling and not the investigators' own analysis. In this sample the table shows some 180,000 distinct CDR3 sequences, approximately 95% of which occur a single time. Of the sample, around 0.1% is held by the ten largest clones.

Points the paper makes about the study in general: The TCR sequencing and HLA analysis was acknowledged to have included a relatively small number of individuals.

Peripheral blood CD8+ and CD4+ T cells from healthy donors, Susac syndrome patients and multiple sclerosis patients were profiled by high-throughput TCR beta sequencing. Healthy donors were age- and sex-matched controls. Bulk CD8+ and CD4+ T cells were purified by magnetic negative isolation, while CD8+ TEMRA cells were enriched using FACS. Blood was drawn into EDTA tubes, processed within 24 hours, and PBMCs were isolated by density gradient centrifugation. PBMCs intended for TCR sequencing were frozen in liquid nitrogen and were later thawed in a 37 degrees C water bath. Purity of sorted or isolated CD4+, CD8+ and CD8+ TEMRA cells was at least 90%. About this clonotype itself: This receptor's antigen is unknown. No much larger clone is present one base from it, and per-base qualities are unavailable.

The germline V gene supplies CDR1 SGHRS and CDR2 YFSETQ. Including the terminal cysteine and phenylalanine, the CDR3 comprises 16 residues. Solely the CDR3 DNA is kept, with 48 bases framed from the first base. At the junction V is shortened by 0 bases and J by 1 base, with 13 bases in between. Sequencing was carried out using CD4+ T cells from PBMCs. This TCR was recovered from a human donor in good health. This chain is built from TRBV5-1 and TRBJ1-1; TRBD1 is a possible D gene, resting on 5 matching bases. The nucleotide sequence reads TGCGCCAGCAGCTTGGCGGGCCGGGACTGGAACACTGAAGCTTTCTTT. Translation gives CASSLAGRDWNTEAFF.